The clone carrying this T cell receptor beta chain came up many times. A modified ARM-PCR protocol with three rounds of nested PCR amplified TCRbeta. In TCRdb, the multiplex PCR reads were re-called with MiXCR into one record per CDR3 protein. Among over 100,000 distinct CDR3 sequences listed, about 63% were seen once. Germline V lookup: CDR1 SQVTM, CDR2 ANQGSEA. V lost 1 base and J lost 7, with 13 bases in between. This CDR3 has 13 residues. This sample was taken from a study of tumor and adjacent non-tumor tissue in lung cancer. RNA was extracted from bulk tissue without any cell sorting. Distant lung tissue was collected more than 3 cm away from the tumor edge.

The J gene is TRBJ1-1, the V gene TRBV29-1; perhaps TRBD1 as D (6 bases). The clonotype comes from a man in his sixties with non-small cell lung cancer. What was sequenced was distant non-tumor lung tissue. The CDR3 region has the DNA TGCAGCGTTGAAGGCCAGGACAGATTTGAAGCTTTCTTT. It specifies CSVEGQDRFEAFF.